This is a list of T cell receptor beta chains from one sample in a study of T cells expressing NK-cell markers. Using the 5' RACE reads, TCRdb records one entry per CDR3 protein without DNA. The table lists about 170,000 distinct CDR3 sequences. The specimen was blood T cells: a sorted CD56 or NKG2C T cell subset, CD4+ or CD8+ T cells, or bulk PBMC T cells (not recorded which). The source is a man aged 18 to 69 in good health. The CDR3 runs from the conserved cysteine through the conserved F or W.

j_call: TRBJ2-1; v_call: TRBV28; cdr3_aa: CASSLGAANDNEQFF
j_call: TRBJ1-2; v_call: TRBV20-1; cdr3_aa: CSARVAPPNYGYTF
j_call: TRBJ2-7; v_call: TRBV30; cdr3_aa: CAWKVHGDYEQYF
j_call: TRBJ1-2; v_call: TRBV4-1; cdr3_aa: CASSQDRTGLGYGYTF
j_call: TRBJ1-1; v_call: TRBV27; cdr3_aa: CASILGAEAFF
j_call: TRBJ1-2; v_call: TRBV10-3; cdr3_aa: CAISEAGQGAIGYTF
j_call: TRBJ1-2; v_call: TRBV7-9; cdr3_aa: CASSLLQGASNYGYTF
j_call: TRBJ2-1; v_call: TRBV27; cdr3_aa: CASSTRTGSYNEQFF
j_call: TRBJ1-1; v_call: TRBV18; cdr3_aa: CASSLNPGTGSEAFF
j_call: TRBJ1-2; v_call: TRBV3-1; cdr3_aa: CASSQDGGGASPPNYGYTF
j_call: TRBJ2-1; v_call: TRBV11-1; cdr3_aa: CASSLAAGLHNEQFF
j_call: TRBJ2-7; v_call: TRBV4-2; cdr3_aa: CASSLGLQGGYEQYF
j_call: TRBJ1-4; v_call: TRBV7-2; cdr3_aa: CASSLGGLKLFF
j_call: TRBJ2-7; v_call: TRBV20-1; cdr3_aa: CSAGPDPDPEQYF
j_call: TRBJ2-7; v_call: TRBV7-9; cdr3_aa: CASSPPADSYEQYF
j_call: TRBJ2-3; v_call: TRBV7-9; cdr3_aa: CASKTGGEGPTDTQYF
j_call: TRBJ2-7; v_call: TRBV2; cdr3_aa: CASSEAGTFSYEQYF
j_call: TRBJ1-5; v_call: TRBV23-1; cdr3_aa: CASSQGPYSNQPQHF
j_call: TRBJ2-7; v_call: TRBV4-2; cdr3_aa: CASSTTGPADGQYF
j_call: TRBJ1-6; v_call: TRBV27; cdr3_aa: CASSPTRNSPLHF
j_call: TRBJ1-2; v_call: TRBV9; cdr3_aa: CASSRKLLTTNYGYTF
j_call: TRBJ2-5; v_call: TRBV13; cdr3_aa: CASSRGLGLQETQYF
j_call: TRBJ1-2; v_call: TRBV27; cdr3_aa: CASRQGVDGYTF
j_call: TRBJ2-1; v_call: TRBV5-4; cdr3_aa: CASSLAGLAVYNEQFF
j_call: TRBJ1-5; v_call: TRBV12-2; cdr3_aa: CASRLKQGNQPQHF
j_call: TRBJ1-5; v_call: TRBV12-3/TRBV12-4; cdr3_aa: CASRPDMTGNQPQHF
j_call: TRBJ1-6; v_call: TRBV25-1; cdr3_aa: CASSSSSSYNSPLHF
j_call: TRBJ1-2; v_call: TRBV9; cdr3_aa: CASSVATEGNGYGYTF
j_call: TRBJ1-1; v_call: TRBV11-2; cdr3_aa: CASTKGVPEAFF
j_call: TRBJ1-2; v_call: TRBV7-2; cdr3_aa: CASSLALTDGYTF
j_call: TRBJ2-3; v_call: TRBV20-1; cdr3_aa: CSVIRGTDTQYF